This T cell receptor beta chain comes out of a study of tissue T cells after allogeneic stem cell transplantation. The study, taken as a whole, reports: Within patients, tissue anatomy strongly shaped TCR repertoire composition. In patients and mice, blood and spleen missed much of tissue repertoire. Motif-based clustering found tissue-specific repertoire signatures shared across patients, though few clones were shared. Which tissue TCRs were alloreactive or antigen-specific was not determined. Some clones might be persisting host cells.

Per germline, CDR1 NNHNN and CDR2 SYGAGS (reference sequence). The CDR3 has 15 amino acids. V lost 2 bases to trimming and J lost 4 bases; unmatched junction nucleotides: 4. Produced via immunoSEQ multiplex PCR; TCRdb's table is partial and in-frame only. The data show about 22,000 clones, 55% to 75% seen once. Turning to this clone: The antigen is unknown. Gene names are the mouse ones. Read sequence stops 1 residue before the CDR3 end, and the germline J gene provides the missing end.

The rearrangement joins TRBV13-2 to TRBJ2-3; 10 nucleotides agree with TRBD2. Sequenced sample: spleen. The sequence was obtained from a female BALB/c mouse in good health. This strain's MHC haplotype is H2-d. The CDR3 is CASGDPGLGTETLYF. The CDR3 bases that were read are TGTGCCAGCGGTGACCCGGGACTGGGGACAGAAACGCTGTAT.